The 26 T cell receptor beta chains reported below all come from one sample, sequenced in a study of post-analysis software for immune sequencing data. Whole-study findings and limits: Elevated frequency relative to controls characterized a handful of TRBV segments in patients, TRBV5-6, TRBV5-1 and TRBV20-1 among them.

These receptors have no identified antigens. cDNA libraries for TCR beta contained unique molecular identifiers. TCRdb re-analysed the PCR reads in MiXCR, keeping a single row per CDR3 protein. The sample lists under 650,000 distinct CDR3 sequences; roughly 47% were seen once. Input material: blood. All receptors derive from a girl aged 10-17 years with multiple sclerosis.

This clonotype was observed a handful of times. The chain couples TRBV10-1 to TRBJ2-3; tentatively, D is TRBD1 or TRBD2 (5 bases each). The CDR3 is 15 residues long. Per germline, CDR1 WNHNN and CDR2 SYGVQD (reference sequence). V was cut by 0 bases and J by 5 bases, with 12 bases left in between. CDR3 sequence reads: CASSESGTRVDTQYF. In DNA form, the CDR3 reads TGCGCCAGCAGTGAGTCGGGGACCCGGGTAGATACGCAGTATTTT.

V gene TRBV11-2 combines with J gene TRBJ2-7; 7 bases line up with TRBD1. Per germline, CDR1 SGHAT and CDR2 FQNNGV. V shed 5 bases and J 10 bases; nucleotides not matched to a gene: 17. The CDR3 is 15 residues long. The CDR3 loop is CASSPVRDRVGIQYF. CDR3 nucleotide sequence: TGTGCCAGCAGCCCCGTCCGGGACAGAGTTGGGATCCAGTACTTC.

The chain joins TRBV7-2 to TRBJ2-7; TRBD2 matches 16 bases. Trimming cost V 4 bases and J 4 bases; bases outside gene matches: 10. The CDR3 covers 18 residues. CDR1 is SGHTA, CDR2 FQGNSA, per germline. CDR3 sequence reads: CASSSGTSGGVRHYEQYF. DNA of the CDR3: TGTGCCAGCAGCTCCGGGACTAGCGGGGGGGTACGTCATTACGAGCAGTACTTC.

This clonotype was seen a handful of times. The chain has TRBV4-1 and TRBJ2-7, with D perhaps TRBD2 (6 bases). Looked up from germline, CDR1 is MGHRA and CDR2 is YSYEKL. V lost 2 bases and J 10 bases, leaving 18 bases between the germline ends. The CDR3 has 14 residues. The CDR3 bases are TGCGCCAGCAGCCAAAAGCAGGGAGGCTTCACCCAGTACTTC. Protein product: CASSQKQGGFTQYF.

The J gene is TRBJ2-3, the V gene TRBV5-1; 7 bases match TRBD2. V was clipped by 4 bases and J by 6 bases; unmatched bases: 14. This CDR3 is 16 amino acids long. CDR1 is SGHRS and CDR2 is YFSETQ in the germline V gene. CDR3 DNA: TGCGCCAGCAGCCCACAGGTGACTAGCTCCTGGGATACGCAGTATTTT. Protein product: CASSPQVTSSWDTQYF.

The sample holds a few counts of this clonotype. The chain is built from TRBV7-9 and TRBJ2-7, with 7 positions matching TRBD2. CDR1 and CDR2 (germline): SEHNR, FQNEAQ (reference sequence). The length of the CDR3 is 14 residues. Trimming removed 4 bases from V and 4 bases from J; junction bases left unmatched: 7. CDR3 sequence reads: CASSSAAGRYEQYF. CDR3 coding DNA: TGTGCCAGCAGCTCGGCAGCGGGACGGTACGAGCAGTACTTC.

The chain uses TRBV6-5 and TRBJ1-2; D unresolved. The CDR3 is made up of 13 amino acids. Trimming pared 6 bases from V and 3 bases from J, leaving 11 bases between. Germline values: CDR1 MNHEY, CDR2 SVGAGI. CDR3 sequence (DNA): TGTGCCAGCAGGCGGACGGAACACTATGGCTACACCTTC. Translation: CASRRTEHYGYTF.

The V call is TRBV20-1, the J call TRBJ2-3; tentatively, D is TRBD1 or TRBD2 (5 bases each). Germline V gene lookup returns CDR1 DFQATT and CDR2 SNEGSKA (reference sequence). Trimming removed 7 bases at V and 2 bases at J, with 13 bases between. The CDR3 contains 13 residues. CDR3 in DNA: TGCAGTGTTTTACTAGGGGTCACAGATACGCAGTATTTT. This gives the protein CSVLLGVTDTQYF.

This clonotype was picked up a small number of times. A junction end diverges from the germline sequence, so it may reflect a read error. The gene calls are TRBV20-1 and TRBJ2-3, with 14 bases aligning to TRBD2. Per germline, CDR1 DFQATT and CDR2 SNEGSKA (reference sequence). The CDR3 is made up of 18 amino acids. The CDR3 region is CSAPSRTSGRPSTDTQYF. Written as DNA, the CDR3 is TGTAGTGCTCCATCAAGGACTAGCGGGAGGCCGAGCACAGATACGCAGTATTTT.

This clonotype has a handful of counts. J is TRBJ2-1 and V is TRBV12-3 or TRBV12-4; D gene uncertain. The V end lost 4 bases, the J end lost 10 bases, and 8 bases lay between the germline ends. This CDR3 spans 11 amino acids. CDR3 coding DNA: TGTGCCAGCAGTTATTCGCGGGAGCAGTTCTTC. It encodes CASSYSREQFF.

This clonotype was recorded only once. The J gene is TRBJ1-5, the V gene TRBV4-1; 7 nucleotides agree with TRBD1. The CDR3 is 14 amino acids. V was pared by 6 bases and J by 3 bases, with 5 bases of the junction left unmatched. Germline lookup yields CDR1 MGHRA and CDR2 YSYEKL. The CDR3 protein is CASRPQGPNQPQHF. The CDR3 bases are TGCGCCAGCAGGCCACAGGGGCCCAATCAGCCCCAGCATTTT.

The chain links TRBV5-8 to TRBJ2-7; D possibly matches TRBD1 or TRBD2 (6 bases each). Per the germline V gene, CDR1 is SGHTS and CDR2 is YDEGEE. The CDR3 runs 15 residues. V was pared by 2 bases and J by 0 bases, with 12 bases between. Here the CDR3 reads CASSLNPGASYEQYF. The CDR3 nucleotides are TGTGCCAGCAGCTTAAACCCGGGGGCCTCCTACGAGCAGTACTTC.

The rearrangement joins TRBV29-1 to TRBJ1-2; 9 bases map to TRBD1. The junction had 4 bases not matched to a gene; V was cut back by 7 bases and J by 1 base. The CDR3 is 13 residues long. Looked up from germline, CDR1 is SQVTM and CDR2 is ANQGSEA. The CDR3 spells CSGLTGGNYGYTF. CDR3 sequence (DNA): TGCAGCGGCCTGACAGGGGGTAACTATGGCTACACCTTC.

This clonotype was detected only a few times. The V and J genes are TRBV7-9 and TRBJ2-5, with TRBD1 matching 9 bases. This CDR3 contains 16 residues. In germline, CDR1 is SEHNR, CDR2 FQNEAQ (reference sequence). With 0 bases clipped from V and 5 bases from J, the junction kept 7 bases outside the gene matches. CDR3 bases: TGTGCCAGCAGCTTAGCGTGGACAGGGGAGAGGGAGACCCAGTACTTC. Translation: CASSLAWTGERETQYF.

The chain links TRBV12-3 or TRBV12-4 to TRBJ2-1, with TRBD2 matching over 7 bases. Trimming cost V 6 bases and J 1 base; bases outside gene matches: 6. CDR3 length equals 15 residues. CDR3 residues: CASSTGGVSYNEQFF. CDR3 nucleotide sequence: TGTGCCAGCAGCACTGGGGGGGTATCCTACAATGAGCAGTTCTTC.

V and J are TRBV7-2 and TRBJ2-7; TRBD2 aligns across 13 bases. CDR1 is SGHTA and CDR2 is FQGNSA in the germline V gene. V was pared by 5 bases and J by 2 bases, with 9 bases of the junction left unmatched. This CDR3 is 17 amino acids long. The CDR3 reads CASSRSGLAGRTYEQYF. As DNA, the CDR3 is TGTGCCAGCAGCCGGTCGGGACTAGCGGGGCGTACCTACGAGCAGTACTTC.

The chain joins TRBV2 to TRBJ2-3; 9 bases map to TRBD1. V dropped 6 bases and J dropped 6; count of bases not matched to a gene: 10. Germline CDR1 is SNHLY and CDR2 is FYNNEI. There are 15 residues in the CDR3. Here the CDR3 reads CASREYRGRGDTQYF. CDR3 in DNA: TGTGCCAGCAGAGAGTACAGGGGGCGCGGGGATACGCAGTATTTT.

The chain uses TRBV10-3 and TRBJ2-3, with 9 nucleotides matching TRBD2. V trimming: 0 bases; J trimming: 5 bases; junction bases outside the gene matches: 6. The CDR3 length is 16 residues. Germline values: CDR1 ENHRY, CDR2 SYGVKD. CDR3 protein: CAISESRGRAGDTQYF. The DNA of the CDR3 is TGTGCCATCAGTGAGTCCCGCGGGAGGGCGGGAGATACGCAGTATTTT.

This clonotype has more than one count but fewer than ten. This chain joins TRBV10-3 and TRBJ2-7, with D unclear. CDR1 and CDR2 from the germline V gene are ENHRY and SYGVKD. Trimming removed 1 base at V and 2 bases at J, with 12 bases between. There are 15 residues in the CDR3. CDR3 nucleotides: TGTGCCATCAGTGAGTTCCCCGAGACAACCTACGAGCAGTACTTC. This encodes CAISEFPETTYEQYF.

The V gene is TRBV6-5, the J gene TRBJ2-5; D unclear. The CDR3 loop spans 13 amino acids. V gave up 0 bases and J gave up 6 bases, with 8 bases separating them. CDR1 and CDR2 (germline): MNHEY, SVGAGI. The CDR3 is CASSYSTSQTQYF. The CDR3 DNA reads TGTGCCAGCAGTTACTCGACGTCCCAGACCCAGTACTTC.

The V gene is TRBV12-3 or TRBV12-4, the J gene TRBJ2-1; 9 nucleotides align to TRBD2. This CDR3 contains 15 residues. After removal of 7 bases from V and 5 bases from J, the junction contained 9 bases not matched to a gene. CDR3: CASTISGSGHNEQFF. The DNA of the CDR3 is TGTGCCAGCACCATTAGCGGGAGTGGTCACAATGAGCAGTTCTTC.

This clonotype was seen once. The V call is TRBV15, the J call TRBJ2-7, with 7 bases identical to TRBD2. The V gene's germline CDR1 is LNHNV and CDR2 YYDKDF (reference sequence). There are 17 residues in the CDR3. The J segment lost 2 bases and the V segment lost 0 bases, leaving 10 bases of the junction unmatched. The CDR3 DNA is TGTGCCACCAGCAGAGAATCCCTAGCGGTTTTGACCTACGAGCAGTACTTC. This gives the protein CATSRESLAVLTYEQYF.

DNA for the CDR3: TGTGCCAGCAGACCACTACAGGGGTGGGGATATGCTTACACCTTC. Translated: CASRPLQGWGYAYTF. V usage is TRBV7-8 and J usage is TRBJ1-2; 7 bases agree with TRBD1. The CDR3 has 15 residues. Germline CDR1 reads SGHVS; CDR2 reads FQNEAQ. Unmatched junction bases numbered 18, after V lost 6 bases and J lost 11 bases.

The chain carries TRBV24-1 and TRBJ2-1; D possibly uses TRBD1 or TRBD2 (5 bases each). Germline V CDR1 and CDR2: KGHDR, SFDVKD. The V and J ends lost 5 bases and 2 bases respectively, with 15 bases between them. CDR3 length: 16 amino acids. In DNA, the CDR3 is TGTGCCACCAGTGCTCAGGGACCAGCAGCCTACAATGAGCAGTTCTTC. Translation gives CATSAQGPAAYNEQFF.

Remarks on this clonotype: One end of the junction does not line up with germline, which may come from a read error. V usage is TRBV6-1 and J usage is TRBJ1-2; D call uncertain. Germline V gene sequence: CDR1 MNHNS, CDR2 SASEGT. The CDR3 runs 13 residues. The CDR3 region has the DNA TGTGCCAGCAGTAAACAAGACTGGGATGGCTACGCCTTC. This translates into CASSKQDWDGYAF.

The genes are TRBV10-3 and TRBJ2-3; 8 nucleotides agree with TRBD2. After removal of 7 bases from V and 1 base from J, the junction contained 4 bases not matched to a gene. Germline loops: CDR1 ENHRY, CDR2 SYGVKD. The CDR3 spans 14 residues. The CDR3 nucleotides are TGTGCCATCAAGAATAGCGGGGGCACAGATACGCAGTATTTT. Translation: CAIKNSGGTDTQYF.